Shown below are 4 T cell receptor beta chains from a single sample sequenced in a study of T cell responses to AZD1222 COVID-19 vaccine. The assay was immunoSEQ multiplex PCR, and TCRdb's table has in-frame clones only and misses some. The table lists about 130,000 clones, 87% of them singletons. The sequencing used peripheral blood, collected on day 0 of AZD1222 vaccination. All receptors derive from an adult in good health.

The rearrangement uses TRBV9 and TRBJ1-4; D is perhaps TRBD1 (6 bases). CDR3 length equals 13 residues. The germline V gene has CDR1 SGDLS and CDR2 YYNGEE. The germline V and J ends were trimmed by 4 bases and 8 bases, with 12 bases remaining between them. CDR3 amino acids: CASSRSGEEKLFF. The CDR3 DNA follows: TGTGCCAGCAGCCGCTCAGGGGAAGAAAAACTGTTTTTT.

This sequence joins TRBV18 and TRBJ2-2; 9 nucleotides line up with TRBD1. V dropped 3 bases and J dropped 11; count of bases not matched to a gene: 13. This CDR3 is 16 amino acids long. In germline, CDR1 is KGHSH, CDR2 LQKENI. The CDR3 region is CASSPKGQGLGGELFF. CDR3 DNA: TGTGCCAGCTCACCCAAGGGACAGGGCTTAGGAGGCGAGCTGTTTTTT.

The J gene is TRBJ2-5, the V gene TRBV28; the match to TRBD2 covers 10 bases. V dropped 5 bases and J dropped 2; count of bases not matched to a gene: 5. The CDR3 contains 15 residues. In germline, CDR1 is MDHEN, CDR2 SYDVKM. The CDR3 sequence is CASSPRTSGQETQYF. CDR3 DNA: TGTGCCAGCAGTCCCCGGACTAGCGGACAAGAGACCCAGTACTTC.

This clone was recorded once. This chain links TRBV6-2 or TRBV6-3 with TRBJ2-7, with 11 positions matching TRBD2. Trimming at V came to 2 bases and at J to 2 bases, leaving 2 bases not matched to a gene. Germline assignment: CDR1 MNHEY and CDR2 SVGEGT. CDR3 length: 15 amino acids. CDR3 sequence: CASSYGLAGPYEQYF. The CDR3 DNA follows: TGTGCCAGCAGTTACGGACTAGCGGGTCCCTACGAGCAGTACTTC.